This T cell receptor (beta chain) was recorded in a study of T cells in Graves' hyperthyroidism and ophthalmopathy. Study-wide background: Prior to any treatment, at the point of initial diagnosis, peripheral blood was collected.

Calling Graves' hyperthyroidism stable meant ophthalmopathy did not progress within 18 months. RNA transcripts were the template for amplifying TCR beta CDR3 regions. HTBI primers drove first-round RT-PCR of the TCR CDR3. TCRdb recomputed calls from the multiplex PCR reads with MiXCR, one row per CDR3 protein. The sample yields around 340,000 distinct CDR3 sequences, roughly 18% seen once. The CDR3 loop spans 13 amino acids. The germline V gene encodes CDR1 LGHDT and CDR2 YNNKEL (reference sequence). V lost 1 base to trimming and J lost 7 bases, with 10 bases between them. Sequences were obtained from blood. This sequence joins TRBV3-1 and TRBJ1-2, with D maybe TRBD1 (6 bases). This receptor was obtained from a woman aged 50 to 60 with Graves' hyperthyroidism. The CDR3 region has the DNA TGTGCCAGCAGCCAAGGGGGGCAGCGTGGCTACACCTTC. It codes for CASSQGGQRGYTF.